This is a list of T cell receptor beta chains from one sample in a study of T cells in Graves' hyperthyroidism and ophthalmopathy. MiXCR, applied by TCRdb to the multiplex PCR reads, yields one record per CDR3 protein. Of more than 350,000 distinct CDR3 sequences in the sample, approximately 15% were seen once. The sequencing input was blood. Receptors were obtained from a woman between 25 and 40 years old with Graves' hyperthyroidism. Each CDR3 is given with its conserved first and last residue. The D gene is left open where the match is weak. The size entry is marked missing in some rows and otherwise reads once, few, many or a size class.

j_call: TRBJ1-1; cdr3_length: 18; d_call: TRBD1; v_call: TRBV28; clone_size: many; cdr3_nt: TGTGCCAGCAGTCCCTTTCGCCAAGGCAGGACAGGGTACACTGAAGCTTTCTTT; cdr3_aa: CASSPFRQGRTGYTEAFF
j_call: TRBJ2-2; cdr3_length: 16; d_call: TRBD2; v_call: TRBV18; clone_size: many; cdr3_nt: TGTGCCAGCTCTCCACGGGAGGGCAGGAACACCGGGGAGCTGTTTTTT; cdr3_aa: CASSPREGRNTGELFF
j_call: TRBJ2-1; cdr3_length: 18; d_call: NA; v_call: TRBV24-1; clone_size: few; cdr3_nt: TGTGCCACCAGTGATTTGGGGGGCGGGAGCGCTCTGAGGAATGAGCAGTTCTTC; cdr3_aa: CATSDLGGGSALRNEQFF
j_call: TRBJ2-5; cdr3_length: 16; d_call: NA; v_call: TRBV28; clone_size: few; cdr3_nt: TGTGCCAGCAATCTCCTTAGGGGTTTAGGGCAAGAGACCCAGTACTTC; cdr3_aa: CASNLLRGLGQETQYF
j_call: TRBJ1-1; cdr3_length: 14; d_call: NA; v_call: TRBV28; clone_size: many; cdr3_nt: TGTGCCAGCAGGTTGAGACAGCTGAACACTGAAGCTTTCTTT; cdr3_aa: CASRLRQLNTEAFF
j_call: TRBJ2-1; cdr3_length: 15; d_call: NA; v_call: TRBV7-9; clone_size: NA; cdr3_nt: TGTGCCAGCAGCACCCGTCTGGTGGGAGTTTGGGAGCAGTTCTTC; cdr3_aa: CASSTRLVGVWEQFF
j_call: TRBJ2-7; cdr3_length: 17; d_call: NA; v_call: TRBV20-1; clone_size: many; cdr3_nt: TGCAGTGCTAGAGACCGAATCTCCGGGACACTCAACTACGAGCAGTACTTC; cdr3_aa: CSARDRISGTLNYEQYF
j_call: TRBJ2-1; cdr3_length: 15; d_call: NA; v_call: TRBV27; clone_size: few; cdr3_nt: TGTGCCAGCAGTTGGGGACGGAGCTCCTACAATGAGCAGTTCTTC; cdr3_aa: CASSWGRSSYNEQFF
j_call: TRBJ2-7; cdr3_length: 13; d_call: NA; v_call: TRBV20-1; clone_size: NA; cdr3_nt: TGCAGCCCGGGACTGGGCGGATCCTACGAGCAGTACTTC; cdr3_aa: CSPGLGGSYEQYF
j_call: TRBJ2-7; cdr3_length: 19; d_call: NA; v_call: TRBV11-3; clone_size: few; cdr3_nt: TGTGCCAGCAGCTTAGATCTGGGTACGGGTGGTGGTAACTCCTACGAGCAGTACTTC; cdr3_aa: CASSLDLGTGGGNSYEQYF
j_call: TRBJ1-1; cdr3_length: 12; d_call: NA; v_call: TRBV6-2/TRBV6-3; clone_size: NA; cdr3_nt: TGTGCCAGCAGTTACGATCGATCTGAAGCTTTCTTT; cdr3_aa: CASSYDRSEAFF
j_call: TRBJ2-3; cdr3_length: 13; d_call: TRBD2; v_call: TRBV10-1; clone_size: many; cdr3_nt: TGCGCCAGCGGACTAGCGGGAGCAGATACGCAGTATTTT; cdr3_aa: CASGLAGADTQYF
j_call: TRBJ1-5; cdr3_length: 15; d_call: TRBD1; v_call: TRBV19; clone_size: NA; cdr3_nt: TGTGCCAGTAGTATATGGCAGGGGGCGGGACAGCCCCAGCATTTT; cdr3_aa: CASSIWQGAGQPQHF
j_call: TRBJ2-3; cdr3_length: 14; d_call: NA; v_call: TRBV7-2; clone_size: NA; cdr3_nt: TGTGCCAGCAGCTGGGCGGGACGCACAGATACGCAGTATTTT; cdr3_aa: CASSWAGRTDTQYF
j_call: TRBJ1-1; cdr3_length: 14; d_call: NA; v_call: TRBV6-5; clone_size: NA; cdr3_nt: TGTGCCAGCAGTTACACAGATGGGGACACTGAAGCTTTCTTT; cdr3_aa: CASSYTDGDTEAFF
j_call: TRBJ2-1; cdr3_length: 18; d_call: TRBD2; v_call: TRBV6-1; clone_size: many; cdr3_nt: TGTGCCAGCAGCCACCGACTAGCGGGGTTCAGTTCCTACAATGAGCAGTTCTTC; cdr3_aa: CASSHRLAGFSSYNEQFF
j_call: TRBJ1-1; cdr3_length: 13; d_call: NA; v_call: TRBV6-1; clone_size: many; cdr3_nt: TGTGCCAGCAGTTCCACCGAGGTAGCGAGAGCTTTCTTT; cdr3_aa: CASSSTEVARAFF
j_call: TRBJ1-2; cdr3_length: 15; d_call: TRBD1; v_call: TRBV6-2/TRBV6-3; clone_size: NA; cdr3_nt: TGTGCCAGCAGTGGACCTCACAGGGGAACCTATGGCTACACCTTC; cdr3_aa: CASSGPHRGTYGYTF
j_call: TRBJ2-7; cdr3_length: 15; d_call: TRBD1; v_call: TRBV7-8; clone_size: few; cdr3_nt: TGTGCCAGCAGCCCGTCGGGACAGGGGCTAAGGGAGCAGTACTTC; cdr3_aa: CASSPSGQGLREQYF
j_call: TRBJ2-7; cdr3_length: 10; d_call: NA; v_call: TRBV12-3/TRBV12-4; clone_size: many; cdr3_nt: TGTGCCACCCAGAGGGGCGAGCAGTACTTC; cdr3_aa: CATQRGEQYF
j_call: TRBJ2-7; cdr3_length: 14; d_call: NA; v_call: TRBV6-2/TRBV6-3; clone_size: many; cdr3_nt: TGTGCCAGCAGGAGGGGACCTCCGTTCTACGAGCAGTACTTC; cdr3_aa: CASRRGPPFYEQYF
j_call: TRBJ2-5; cdr3_length: 15; d_call: NA; v_call: TRBV7-6; clone_size: NA; cdr3_nt: TGTGCCAGCAGCAGCGCCTTCGGTAGTCAAGAGACCCAGTACTTC; cdr3_aa: CASSSAFGSQETQYF
j_call: TRBJ2-1; cdr3_length: 15; d_call: TRBD2; v_call: TRBV15; clone_size: many; cdr3_nt: TGTGCCACCAGCTCGGGCGGGAGGGCCCACAATGAGCAGTTCTTC; cdr3_aa: CATSSGGRAHNEQFF
j_call: TRBJ2-5; cdr3_length: 15; d_call: NA; v_call: TRBV7-9; clone_size: once; cdr3_nt: TGCGCCAGCAGCTTGTTATTTGACAGCCGGGAGACCCAGTACTTC; cdr3_aa: CASSLLFDSRETQYF
j_call: TRBJ2-1; cdr3_length: 15; d_call: NA; v_call: TRBV5-1; clone_size: few; cdr3_nt: TGCGCCAGCGATTTTGGTGGGAGTCTTTCAAATGAGCAGTTCTTC; cdr3_aa: CASDFGGSLSNEQFF
j_call: TRBJ2-4; cdr3_length: 13; d_call: NA; v_call: TRBV10-1; clone_size: many; cdr3_nt: TGCGCCAGCAGTGAAAGCGGGCAAAACATTCAGTACTTC; cdr3_aa: CASSESGQNIQYF
j_call: TRBJ1-5; cdr3_length: 12; d_call: NA; v_call: TRBV12-3/TRBV12-4; clone_size: few; cdr3_nt: TGTGCCAGCGGTTTGAGGCGGCAGCCCCAGCATTTT; cdr3_aa: CASGLRRQPQHF
j_call: TRBJ2-2; cdr3_length: 15; d_call: NA; v_call: TRBV11-3; clone_size: many; cdr3_nt: TGTGCCAGCAGCTTAGGAGCAGGGGAAGGCGGGGAGCTGTTTTTT; cdr3_aa: CASSLGAGEGGELFF
j_call: TRBJ2-4; cdr3_length: 17; d_call: TRBD2; v_call: TRBV6-2/TRBV6-3; clone_size: many; cdr3_nt: TGTGCCAGCAGTTCCGGGACTAGCGGGATAGCCAAAAACATTCAGTACTTC; cdr3_aa: CASSSGTSGIAKNIQYF
j_call: TRBJ1-6; cdr3_length: 13; d_call: NA; v_call: TRBV28; clone_size: many; cdr3_nt: TGTGCCAGCAGCCGGGACTTTAATTCACCCCTCCACTTT; cdr3_aa: CASSRDFNSPLHF
j_call: TRBJ2-2; cdr3_length: 13; d_call: NA; v_call: TRBV6-1; clone_size: many; cdr3_nt: TGTGCCAGCCTACTAGGTAACACCGGGGAGCTGTTTTTT; cdr3_aa: CASLLGNTGELFF
j_call: TRBJ2-3; cdr3_length: 16; d_call: NA; v_call: TRBV6-1; clone_size: NA; cdr3_nt: TGTGCCAGCAGTTCCCTTATGGGGACTCGCACAGATACGCAGTATTTT; cdr3_aa: CASSSLMGTRTDTQYF
j_call: TRBJ2-5; cdr3_length: 13; d_call: NA; v_call: TRBV24-1; clone_size: many; cdr3_nt: TGTGCCACCAGTGGTAACAGACAAGAGACCCAGTACTTC; cdr3_aa: CATSGNRQETQYF
j_call: TRBJ1-2; cdr3_length: 13; d_call: NA; v_call: TRBV14; clone_size: NA; cdr3_nt: TGTGCCAGCAGCCAAGGGGCACGGTATGGCTACACCTTC; cdr3_aa: CASSQGARYGYTF
j_call: TRBJ1-1; cdr3_length: 14; d_call: NA; v_call: TRBV7-2; clone_size: NA; cdr3_nt: TGTGCCAGCAGCCCCGGCGGATCGGTCACTGAAGCTTTCTTT; cdr3_aa: CASSPGGSVTEAFF
j_call: TRBJ2-7; cdr3_length: 14; d_call: NA; v_call: TRBV12-3/TRBV12-4; clone_size: NA; cdr3_nt: TGTGCCAGCAGAGTGAGTAGGAGGGCCTCCGAGCAGTACTTC; cdr3_aa: CASRVSRRASEQYF
j_call: TRBJ2-2; cdr3_length: 17; d_call: TRBD1; v_call: TRBV11-3; clone_size: NA; cdr3_nt: TGTGCCAGCAGCCCAACGACAGGGCAGCGGAACACCGGGGAGCTGTTTTTT; cdr3_aa: CASSPTTGQRNTGELFF
j_call: TRBJ2-5; cdr3_length: 15; d_call: NA; v_call: TRBV2; clone_size: NA; cdr3_nt: TGTGCCAGCAGTTTTGACCCGACCGGCAAGAAGACCCAGTACTTC; cdr3_aa: CASSFDPTGKKTQYF
j_call: TRBJ2-3; cdr3_length: 15; d_call: TRBD2; v_call: TRBV19; clone_size: few; cdr3_nt: TGTGCCAGTAGTAGCCTAGCGGGAGAGTTTGATACGCAGTATTTT; cdr3_aa: CASSSLAGEFDTQYF
j_call: TRBJ1-6; cdr3_length: 13; d_call: NA; v_call: TRBV7-9; clone_size: few; cdr3_nt: TGTGCCAGCAGCCCCTTCGATTCGTCCCCCCTCCACTTT; cdr3_aa: CASSPFDSSPLHF
j_call: TRBJ1-2; cdr3_length: 13; d_call: TRBD1; v_call: TRBV7-3; clone_size: many; cdr3_nt: TGTGCCAGCAGTCGGGACAGAAACTATGGCTACACCTTC; cdr3_aa: CASSRDRNYGYTF
j_call: TRBJ1-2; cdr3_length: 15; d_call: NA; v_call: TRBV2; clone_size: NA; cdr3_nt: TGTGCCAGCAGTGCAGGGCCAAACTCTAACTATGGCTACACCTTC; cdr3_aa: CASSAGPNSNYGYTF
j_call: TRBJ2-3; cdr3_length: 16; d_call: TRBD2; v_call: TRBV29-1; clone_size: NA; cdr3_nt: TGCAGCGTTGAAGAGGGTAGCGGGAGGCTTGCAGATACGCAGTATTTT; cdr3_aa: CSVEEGSGRLADTQYF
j_call: TRBJ1-2; cdr3_length: 11; d_call: NA; v_call: TRBV20-1; clone_size: few; cdr3_nt: TGCAGTGCTAGGTTCAGGGACGGCTACACCTTC; cdr3_aa: CSARFRDGYTF
j_call: TRBJ1-5; cdr3_length: 13; d_call: NA; v_call: TRBV7-3; clone_size: NA; cdr3_nt: TGTGCCACGGGTGGACTGGACAATCAGCCCCAGCATTTT; cdr3_aa: CATGGLDNQPQHF
j_call: TRBJ1-2; cdr3_length: 15; d_call: TRBD1; v_call: TRBV7-9; clone_size: NA; cdr3_nt: TGTGCCAGCAGCAATACTACAGGGGATTACTATGGCTACACCTTC; cdr3_aa: CASSNTTGDYYGYTF
j_call: TRBJ2-7; cdr3_length: 15; d_call: NA; v_call: TRBV6-1; clone_size: NA; cdr3_nt: TGTGCCAGCAGTGTAGGTCAAGGAGGGGACTACGAGCAGTACTTC; cdr3_aa: CASSVGQGGDYEQYF
j_call: TRBJ2-1; cdr3_length: 18; d_call: TRBD1; v_call: TRBV2; clone_size: many; cdr3_nt: TGTGCCAGCAGCGCCGGGACAGTAAGGTCCAGGTCCTACAATGAGCAGTTCTTC; cdr3_aa: CASSAGTVRSRSYNEQFF
j_call: TRBJ2-1; cdr3_length: 16; d_call: NA; v_call: TRBV18; clone_size: few; cdr3_nt: TGTGCCAGCTCACGGGGGTCCGGGGGCGCCGCCAATGAGCAGTTCTTC; cdr3_aa: CASSRGSGGAANEQFF
j_call: TRBJ1-5; cdr3_length: 14; d_call: NA; v_call: TRBV12-3/TRBV12-4; clone_size: many; cdr3_nt: TGTGCCAGCAGTTCGGGTGTACGCAATCAGCCCCAGCATTTT; cdr3_aa: CASSSGVRNQPQHF
j_call: TRBJ2-5; cdr3_length: 14; d_call: TRBD2; v_call: TRBV30; clone_size: many; cdr3_nt: TGTGCCTGGAGTGGCGGGACTAGCGGTACCTCACAGTACTTC; cdr3_aa: CAWSGGTSGTSQYF
j_call: TRBJ2-2; cdr3_length: 15; d_call: NA; v_call: TRBV5-1; clone_size: few; cdr3_nt: TGCGCCAGCAGCCCTTTGGAAATACAGGGCCGAAGGCTGTTTTTT; cdr3_aa: CASSPLEIQGRRLFF
j_call: TRBJ2-7; cdr3_length: 13; d_call: NA; v_call: TRBV18; clone_size: many; cdr3_nt: TGTGCCAGCTCACCCCCTAGCAGGGGCGAGCAGTACTTC; cdr3_aa: CASSPPSRGEQYF
j_call: TRBJ1-2; cdr3_length: 13; d_call: NA; v_call: TRBV5-6; clone_size: NA; cdr3_nt: TGTGCCAGCAGGAAGACAGGTTTCTATGGCTACACCTTC; cdr3_aa: CASRKTGFYGYTF
j_call: TRBJ2-3; cdr3_length: 17; d_call: TRBD2; v_call: TRBV9; clone_size: NA; cdr3_nt: TGTGCCAGCAGCGTAGAAGCGGGAGTTATTAGCACAGATACGCAGTATTTT; cdr3_aa: CASSVEAGVISTDTQYF
j_call: TRBJ2-3; cdr3_length: 13; d_call: NA; v_call: TRBV20-1; clone_size: NA; cdr3_nt: TGCAGTGCTAGAGATCCCCAATCAGATACGCAGTATTTT; cdr3_aa: CSARDPQSDTQYF
j_call: TRBJ1-2; cdr3_length: 13; d_call: NA; v_call: TRBV12-3/TRBV12-4; clone_size: few; cdr3_nt: TGTGCCAGCACTCTCCGGGGTAACTATGGCTACACCTTC; cdr3_aa: CASTLRGNYGYTF
j_call: TRBJ2-1; cdr3_length: 16; d_call: NA; v_call: TRBV7-3; clone_size: NA; cdr3_nt: TGTGCCAGCAGCTTAGGGGGCGGGGTCAATTATAATGAGCAGTTCTTC; cdr3_aa: CASSLGGGVNYNEQFF
j_call: TRBJ2-3; cdr3_length: 16; d_call: NA; v_call: TRBV11-2; clone_size: many; cdr3_nt: TGTGCCAGCAGCGTGCCGGGACTTCTAATCACAGATACGCAGTATTTT; cdr3_aa: CASSVPGLLITDTQYF
j_call: TRBJ2-7; cdr3_length: 16; d_call: NA; v_call: TRBV5-1; clone_size: few; cdr3_nt: TGCGCCAGCAGCTGGCTCTCTGGCTCAGGCTTCCACGAGCAGTACTTC; cdr3_aa: CASSWLSGSGFHEQYF